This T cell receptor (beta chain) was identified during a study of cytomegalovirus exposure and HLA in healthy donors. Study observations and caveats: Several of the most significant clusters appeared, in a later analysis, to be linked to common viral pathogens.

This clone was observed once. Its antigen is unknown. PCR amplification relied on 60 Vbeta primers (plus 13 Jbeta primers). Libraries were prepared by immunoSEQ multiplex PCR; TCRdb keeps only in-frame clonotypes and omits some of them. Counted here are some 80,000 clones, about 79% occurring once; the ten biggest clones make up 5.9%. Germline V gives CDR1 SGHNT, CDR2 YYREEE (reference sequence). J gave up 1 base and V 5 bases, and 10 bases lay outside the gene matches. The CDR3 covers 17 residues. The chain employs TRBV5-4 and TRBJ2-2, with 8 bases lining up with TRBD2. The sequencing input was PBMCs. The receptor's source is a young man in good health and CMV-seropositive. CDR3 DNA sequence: TGTGCCAGCAGAAAAAACAGCGGGAGTTTGAACACCGGGGAGCTGTTTTTT. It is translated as CASRKNSGSLNTGELFF.